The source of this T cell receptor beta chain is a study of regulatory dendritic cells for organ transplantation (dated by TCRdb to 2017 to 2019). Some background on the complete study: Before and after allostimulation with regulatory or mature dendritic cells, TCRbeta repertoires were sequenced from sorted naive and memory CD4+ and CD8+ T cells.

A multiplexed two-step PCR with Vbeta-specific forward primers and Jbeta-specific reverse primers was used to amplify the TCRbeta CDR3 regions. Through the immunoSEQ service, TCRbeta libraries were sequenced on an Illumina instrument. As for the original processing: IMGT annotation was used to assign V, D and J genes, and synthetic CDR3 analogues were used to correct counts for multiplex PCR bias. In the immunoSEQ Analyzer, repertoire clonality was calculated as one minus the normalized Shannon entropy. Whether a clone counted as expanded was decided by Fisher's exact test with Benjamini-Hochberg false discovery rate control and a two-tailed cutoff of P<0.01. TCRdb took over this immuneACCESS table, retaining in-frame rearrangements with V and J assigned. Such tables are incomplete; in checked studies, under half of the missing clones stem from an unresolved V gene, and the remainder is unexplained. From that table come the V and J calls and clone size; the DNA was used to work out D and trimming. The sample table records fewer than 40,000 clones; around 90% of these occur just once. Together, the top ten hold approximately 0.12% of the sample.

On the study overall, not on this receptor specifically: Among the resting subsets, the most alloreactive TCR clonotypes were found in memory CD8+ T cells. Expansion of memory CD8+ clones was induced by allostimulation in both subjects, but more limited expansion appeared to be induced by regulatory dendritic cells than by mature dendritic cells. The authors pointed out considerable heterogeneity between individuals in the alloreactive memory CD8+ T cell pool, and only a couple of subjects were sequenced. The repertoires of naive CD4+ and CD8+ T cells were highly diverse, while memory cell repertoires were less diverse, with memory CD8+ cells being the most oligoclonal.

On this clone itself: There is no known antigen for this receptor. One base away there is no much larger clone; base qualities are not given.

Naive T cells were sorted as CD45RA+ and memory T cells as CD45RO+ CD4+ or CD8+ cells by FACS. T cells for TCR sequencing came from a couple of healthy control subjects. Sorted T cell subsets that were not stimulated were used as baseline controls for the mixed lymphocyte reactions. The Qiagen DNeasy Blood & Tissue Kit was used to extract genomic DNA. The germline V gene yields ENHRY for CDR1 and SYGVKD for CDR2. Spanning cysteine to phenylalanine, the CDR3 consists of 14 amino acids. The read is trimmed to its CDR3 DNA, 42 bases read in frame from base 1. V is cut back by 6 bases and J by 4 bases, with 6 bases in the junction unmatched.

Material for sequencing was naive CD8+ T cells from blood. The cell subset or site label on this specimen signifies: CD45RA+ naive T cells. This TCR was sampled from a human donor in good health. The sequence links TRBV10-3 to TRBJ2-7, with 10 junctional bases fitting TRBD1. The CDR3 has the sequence CAIRGGTGVYEQYF. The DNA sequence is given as TGTGCCATCAGGGGCGGGACAGGGGTTTACGAGCAGTACTTC.